Included here is one T cell receptor (beta chain) sequence, with context. The antigen remains undetermined. The sample comes from a study of T cell responses to AZD1222 COVID-19 vaccine. The method was immunoSEQ multiplex PCR; TCRdb's version includes in-frame clones alone and lacks a portion of them. The data contain tens of thousands of clones, under 90% of them singletons. Study findings and constraints: Unmutated variant regions are reportedly targeted by nearly half of spike-specific TCRs. White British ancestry dominated among donors, who included more females, and clonal diversity was possibly underestimated. After two AZD1222 doses, spike-specific TCR breadth and depth rose versus day 0. In all cases, repertoires were sampled only after the peak T cell response.

This specimen consisted of peripheral blood, obtained on day 0 of AZD1222 vaccination. The sequence came from an adult in good health.

CDR3 sequence: CASSYGGVVGYTF. The CDR3 DNA reads as TGTGCCAGCAGTTACGGGGGGGTCGTTGGCTACACCTTC. This chain connects TRBV6-5 to TRBJ1-2, with D possibly being TRBD1 (5 bases). The CDR3 length is 13 residues. V was cut by 2 bases and J by 7 bases, with 11 bases left in between. Germline V gene data show CDR1 as MNHEY and CDR2 as SVGAGI.